This TCR beta chain was sequenced in a study of a mutant IDH1 vaccine in newly diagnosed glioma. As for the study in general: There were approximately 60% males and around 40% females among treated patients, whose mean age was 40.4 years. Broader study findings: Among all patients, vaccine-induced immune responses occurred in approximately 93%.

This CDR3 contains 11 residues. The germline V and J ends were trimmed by 4 bases and 7 bases, with 5 bases remaining between them. Germline V gives CDR1 SGHVS, CDR2 FQNEAQ. Indicated time point: week 11, during vaccination. What each vaccine dose contained was 300 ug of mutant IDH1 20-mer peptide, accompanied by topical imiquimod. The donor cohort comprised cases of new WHO grade 3 or 4 IDH1-mutant, ATRX-lost astrocytoma. On this clone itself: Its antigen is currently unknown.

Produced via immunoSEQ multiplex PCR; TCRdb's table is partial and in-frame only. The table includes tens of thousands of clones, 80% detected once. The rearrangement joins TRBV7-8 to TRBJ2-1; D is ambiguous. The specimen comprised PBMCs, sampled from a glioma patient whose treatment included an IDH1 peptide vaccine. This TCR derives from a man aged 50-60 years with glioma. CDR3 in DNA: TGTGCCAGCAGCTACATGAATGAGCAGTTCTTC. This translates into CASSYMNEQFF.